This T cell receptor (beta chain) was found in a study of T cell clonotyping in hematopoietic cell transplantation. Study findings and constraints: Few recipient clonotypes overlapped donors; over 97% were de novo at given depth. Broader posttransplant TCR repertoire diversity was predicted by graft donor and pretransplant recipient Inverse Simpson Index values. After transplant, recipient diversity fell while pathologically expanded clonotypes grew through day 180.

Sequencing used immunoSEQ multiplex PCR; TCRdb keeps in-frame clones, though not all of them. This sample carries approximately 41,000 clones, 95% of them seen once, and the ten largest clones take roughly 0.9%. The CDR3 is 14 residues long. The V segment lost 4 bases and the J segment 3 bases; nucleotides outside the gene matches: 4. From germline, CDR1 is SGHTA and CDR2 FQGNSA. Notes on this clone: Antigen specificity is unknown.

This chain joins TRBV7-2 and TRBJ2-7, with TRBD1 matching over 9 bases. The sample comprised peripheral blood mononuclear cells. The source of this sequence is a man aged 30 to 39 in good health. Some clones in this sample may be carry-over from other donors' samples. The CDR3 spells CASSSTGQGYEQYF. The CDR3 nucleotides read TGTGCCAGCAGCTCCACGGGACAGGGCTACGAGCAGTACTTC.